Listed below are T cell receptor beta chains from one sample, sequenced in a study of blood T cell repertoires in COVID-19. Profiled with immunoSEQ multiplex PCR; TCRdb holds only in-frame clones, not every one. The sample contains nearly 250,000 clones, approximately 80% of which appear only once. The sample taken for sequencing was peripheral blood. These TCRs come from an elderly woman with acute or convalescent COVID-19. Each CDR3 is given with its conserved first and last residue. Each record gives: clone size, D gene, V gene, J gene, CDR3 DNA, CDR3 protein. D genes are given only for firm matches. Size tells how often a clone was seen (once, few, many) or the class of an expanded clone, and some rows leave it out.

size: NA; D: TRBD1; V: TRBV27; J: TRBJ1-1; DNA: TGTGCCAGCAGTTTTAGAAGTTCCGGGACAGAGGGCACTGAAGCTTTCTTT; CDR3: CASSFRSSGTEGTEAFF
size: NA; D: TRBD1; V: TRBV7-8; J: TRBJ2-7; DNA: TGTGCCAGCAGCCGAGGACAGGGTGATTTATACGAGCAGTACTTC; CDR3: CASSRGQGDLYEQYF
size: NA; D: TRBD1; V: TRBV18; J: TRBJ2-7; DNA: TGTGCCAGCTCACTGACTACAGGGGGTAGCTACGAGCAGTACTTC; CDR3: CASSLTTGGSYEQYF
size: NA; D: TRBD1; V: TRBV27; J: TRBJ2-4; DNA: TGTGCCAGCAGTTTTTACAGGGGGTCTGGAGCCAAAAACATTCAGTACTTC; CDR3: CASSFYRGSGAKNIQYF
size: NA; D: TRBD1; V: TRBV27; J: TRBJ1-4; DNA: TGTGCCAGCAGTTCAAGGACAGGGGCGGTTGAAAAACTGTTTTTT; CDR3: CASSSRTGAVEKLFF
size: once; D: NA; V: TRBV6-6; J: TRBJ2-7; DNA: TGTGCCAGCAACAACGCGGGGTCAGGTGTACTATACGAGCAGTACTTC; CDR3: CASNNAGSGVLYEQYF
size: NA; D: TRBD1; V: TRBV7-2; J: TRBJ1-5; DNA: TGTGCCAGCAGCCCTAGTGGCAGGGGGAGCAATCAGCCCCAGCATTTT; CDR3: CASSPSGRGSNQPQHF
size: NA; D: TRBD1; V: TRBV6-5; J: TRBJ1-4; DNA: TGTGCCAGCAGAGGACAGGGGGCGTCTAATGAAAAACTGTTTTTT; CDR3: CASRGQGASNEKLFF
size: NA; D: NA; V: TRBV19; J: TRBJ1-2; DNA: TGTGCCAGTAGTCCCCAGGACAGTTTCTATGGCTACACCTTC; CDR3: CASSPQDSFYGYTF
size: NA; D: TRBD1; V: TRBV7-9; J: TRBJ1-4; DNA: TGTGCCAGCAGATCCGGGACAGGGGGCGCTTCGTCGACTAATGAAAAACTGTTTTTT; CDR3: CASRSGTGGASSTNEKLFF
size: NA; D: NA; V: TRBV4-1; J: TRBJ2-1; DNA: TGCGCCAGCAGCCAAGAGAGCCGGGAGTTCACCTACAATGAGCAGTTCTTC; CDR3: CASSQESREFTYNEQFF
size: NA; D: TRBD2; V: TRBV5-8; J: TRBJ2-1; DNA: TGTGCCAGCAGCTTGCAGCGGGGGGCCAGAAACAATGAGCAGTTCTTC; CDR3: CASSLQRGARNNEQFF
size: once; D: NA; V: TRBV4-2; J: TRBJ1-6; DNA: TGTGCCAGCAGCCCCCGAGAGCGGGGATCACCCCTCCACTTT; CDR3: CASSPRERGSPLHF
size: few; D: TRBD2; V: TRBV28; J: TRBJ2-1; DNA: TGTGCCAGCAGTTTGGGTTTCGGGGGGGAGTTCTTC; CDR3: CASSLGFGGEFF
size: few; D: TRBD1; V: TRBV19; J: TRBJ2-7; DNA: TGTGCCAGTAGGGGGGGACAGGGCATCGCCTACGAGCAGTACTTC; CDR3: CASRGGQGIAYEQYF
size: NA; D: NA; V: TRBV2; J: TRBJ1-1; DNA: TGTGCCAGCAGTGGACGGGTTAACACTGAAGCTTTCTTT; CDR3: CASSGRVNTEAFF